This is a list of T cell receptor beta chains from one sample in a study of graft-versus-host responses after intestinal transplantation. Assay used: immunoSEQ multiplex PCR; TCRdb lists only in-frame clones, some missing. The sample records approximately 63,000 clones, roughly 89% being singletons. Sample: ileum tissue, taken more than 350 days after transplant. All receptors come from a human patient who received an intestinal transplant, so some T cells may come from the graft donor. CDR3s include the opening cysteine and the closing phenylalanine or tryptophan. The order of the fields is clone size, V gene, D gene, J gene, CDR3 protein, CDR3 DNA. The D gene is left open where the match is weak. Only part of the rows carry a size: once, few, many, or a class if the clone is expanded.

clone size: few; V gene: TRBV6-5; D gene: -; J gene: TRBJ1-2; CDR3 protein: CASRAVGQFYGYTF; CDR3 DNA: TGTGCCAGCAGGGCCGTCGGGCAGTTTTATGGCTACACCTTC
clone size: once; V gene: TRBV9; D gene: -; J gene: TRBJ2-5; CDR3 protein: CASSVYSGKQETQYF; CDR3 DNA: TGTGCCAGCAGCGTATATAGCGGCAAACAAGAGACCCAGTACTTC
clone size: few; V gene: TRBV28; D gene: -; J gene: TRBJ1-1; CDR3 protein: CASSLSGVTEAFF; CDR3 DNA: TGTGCCAGCAGTTTATCCGGGGTTACTGAAGCTTTCTTT
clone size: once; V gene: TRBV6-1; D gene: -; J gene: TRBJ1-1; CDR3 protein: CASSSRTGNTEAFF; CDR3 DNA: TGTGCCAGCAGTTCCCGGACGGGAAACACTGAAGCTTTCTTT
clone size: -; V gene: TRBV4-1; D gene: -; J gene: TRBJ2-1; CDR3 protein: CASSHLPGYNEQFF; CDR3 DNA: TGCGCCAGCAGCCACCTCCCGGGCTACAATGAGCAGTTCTTC
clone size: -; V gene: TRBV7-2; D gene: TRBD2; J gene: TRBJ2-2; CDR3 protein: CASSLVAGGTGELFF; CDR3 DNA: TGTGCCAGCAGCTTAGTTGCGGGAGGGACCGGGGAGCTGTTTTTT
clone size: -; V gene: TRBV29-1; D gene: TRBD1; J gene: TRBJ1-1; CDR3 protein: CSARTGAEAFF; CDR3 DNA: TGCAGCGCCAGGACAGGGGCTGAAGCTTTCTTT
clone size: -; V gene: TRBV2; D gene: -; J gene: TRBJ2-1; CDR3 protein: CASVWVEQFF; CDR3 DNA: TGTGCCAGCGTCTGGGTGGAGCAGTTCTTC
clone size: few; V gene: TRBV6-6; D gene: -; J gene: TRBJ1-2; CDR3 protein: CASSYSSGAYGYTF; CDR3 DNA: TGTGCCAGCAGTTACTCGTCAGGGGCCTATGGCTACACCTTC
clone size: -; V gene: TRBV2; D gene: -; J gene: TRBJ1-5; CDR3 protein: CASSDGMAGRSQHF; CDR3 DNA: TGTGCCAGCAGTGATGGAATGGCAGGGAGGTCCCAGCATTTT
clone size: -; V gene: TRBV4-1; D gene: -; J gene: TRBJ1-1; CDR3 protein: CASSQGTYATEAFF; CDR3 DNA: TGCGCCAGCAGCCAAGGTACATACGCCACTGAAGCTTTCTTT
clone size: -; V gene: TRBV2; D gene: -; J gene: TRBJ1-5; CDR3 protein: CASHRDSNQPQHF; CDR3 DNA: TGTGCCAGCCACAGGGACAGCAATCAGCCCCAGCATTTT
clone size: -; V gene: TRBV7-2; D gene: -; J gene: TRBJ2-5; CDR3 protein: CASSLDFSGETQYF; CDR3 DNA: TGTGCCAGCAGCTTAGACTTTAGCGGAGAGACCCAGTACTTC
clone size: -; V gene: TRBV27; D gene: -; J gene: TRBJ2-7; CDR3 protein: CASSQRQSLHYEQYF; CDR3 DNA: TGTGCCAGCAGTCAAAGGCAGTCCTTACACTACGAGCAGTACTTC
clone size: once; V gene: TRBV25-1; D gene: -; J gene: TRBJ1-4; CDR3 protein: CASSDGRINEKLFF; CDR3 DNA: TGTGCCAGCAGTGACGGCAGGATAAATGAAAAACTGTTTTTT
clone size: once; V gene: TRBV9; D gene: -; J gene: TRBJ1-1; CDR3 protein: CASSAEGGTEAFF; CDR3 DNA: TGTGCCAGCAGCGCCGAGGGTGGGACTGAAGCTTTCTTT
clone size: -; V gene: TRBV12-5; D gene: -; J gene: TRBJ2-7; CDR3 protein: CASGLPTLTGYEQYF; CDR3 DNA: TGTGCTAGTGGTTTACCAACTTTGACAGGATACGAGCAGTACTTC
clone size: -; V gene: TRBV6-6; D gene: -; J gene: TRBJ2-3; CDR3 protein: CASSSHPAGTDTQYF; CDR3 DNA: TGTGCCAGCAGTTCCCATCCAGCGGGCACAGATACGCAGTATTTT
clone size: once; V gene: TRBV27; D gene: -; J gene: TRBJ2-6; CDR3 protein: CASSSGTGANVLTF; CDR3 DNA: TGTGCCAGCAGTTCAGGGACTGGGGCCAACGTCCTGACTTTC
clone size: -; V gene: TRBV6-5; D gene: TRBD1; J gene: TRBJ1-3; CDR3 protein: CASSYWDRGNTIYF; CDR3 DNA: TGTGCCAGCAGTTACTGGGACAGGGGAAACACCATATATTTT
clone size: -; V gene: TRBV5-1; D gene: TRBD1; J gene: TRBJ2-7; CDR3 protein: CASSRGQGSYEQYF; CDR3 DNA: TGCGCCAGCAGCAGGGGACAGGGGAGCTACGAGCAGTACTTC
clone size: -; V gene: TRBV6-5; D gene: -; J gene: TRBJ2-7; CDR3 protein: CASSYSTGNEQYF; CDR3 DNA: TGTGCCAGCAGTTACTCGACCGGGAACGAGCAGTACTTC
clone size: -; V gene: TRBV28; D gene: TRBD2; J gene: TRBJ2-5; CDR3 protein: CASSRLAGGLTQYF; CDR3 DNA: TGTGCCAGCAGTCGACTAGCGGGAGGGCTTACCCAGTACTTC
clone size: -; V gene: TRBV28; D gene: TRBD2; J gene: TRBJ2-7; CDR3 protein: CASSSLTNSGLSSYEQYF; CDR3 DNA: TGTGCCAGCAGTTCACTAACCAATAGCGGGCTTAGCTCCTACGAGCAGTACTTC
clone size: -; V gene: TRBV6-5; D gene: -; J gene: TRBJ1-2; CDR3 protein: CASSYSAGIHYGYTF; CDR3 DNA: TGTGCCAGCAGTTACTCGGCAGGGATTCACTATGGCTACACCTTC
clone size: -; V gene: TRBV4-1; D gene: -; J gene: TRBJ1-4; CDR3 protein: CASSQEKRVEGEKLFF; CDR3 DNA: TGCGCCAGCAGCCAAGAGAAGAGGGTTGAAGGTGAAAAACTGTTTTTT
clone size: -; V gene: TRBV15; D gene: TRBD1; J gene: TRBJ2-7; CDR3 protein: CATSIMSGTGNEQYF; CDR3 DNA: TGTGCCACCAGCATAATGTCCGGGACAGGTAACGAGCAGTACTTC
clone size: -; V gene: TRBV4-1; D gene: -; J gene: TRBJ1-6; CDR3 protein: CASSQEGAYNSPLHF; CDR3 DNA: TGCGCCAGCAGCCAAGAGGGGGCCTATAATTCACCCCTCCACTTT
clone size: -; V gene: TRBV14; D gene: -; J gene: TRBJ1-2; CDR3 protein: CASSQVGGRGYGYTF; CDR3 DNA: TGTGCCAGCAGCCAAGTAGGAGGAAGGGGCTATGGCTACACCTTC
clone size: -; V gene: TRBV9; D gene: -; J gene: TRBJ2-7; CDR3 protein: CASAAVGAKEQYF; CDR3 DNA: TGTGCCAGCGCGGCGGTGGGGGCCAAAGAGCAGTACTTC
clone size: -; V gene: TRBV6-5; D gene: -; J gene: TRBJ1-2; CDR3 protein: CASSVAGDFYGYTF; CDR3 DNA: TGTGCCAGCAGTGTGGCAGGGGATTTCTATGGCTACACCTTC
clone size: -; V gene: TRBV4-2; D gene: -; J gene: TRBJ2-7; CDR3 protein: CASSQDRREQYF; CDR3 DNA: TGTGCCAGCAGCCAAGATCGGCGGGAGCAGTACTTC
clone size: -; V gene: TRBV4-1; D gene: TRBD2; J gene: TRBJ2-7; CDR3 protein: CASSQELTGLAGVYEQYF; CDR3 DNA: TGCGCCAGCAGCCAAGAACTAACGGGGCTAGCGGGAGTCTACGAGCAGTACTTC
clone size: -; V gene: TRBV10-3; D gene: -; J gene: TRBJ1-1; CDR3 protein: CAISPGGSQNTEAFF; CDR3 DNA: TGTGCCATCAGTCCGGGGGGTAGTCAGAACACTGAAGCTTTCTTT
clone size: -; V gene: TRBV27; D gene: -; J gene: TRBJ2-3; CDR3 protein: CASNPGTYPTDTQYF; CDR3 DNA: TGTGCCAGCAACCCCGGGACTTACCCCACAGATACGCAGTATTTT
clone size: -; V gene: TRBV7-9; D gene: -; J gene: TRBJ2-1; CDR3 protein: CASSLSLTSDEQFF; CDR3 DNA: TGTGCCAGCAGCCTCTCCCTGACTAGTGATGAGCAGTTCTTC
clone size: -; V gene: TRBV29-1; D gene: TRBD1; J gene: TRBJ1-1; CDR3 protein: CSVAGQGSDTEAFF; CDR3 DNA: TGCAGCGTTGCGGGACAGGGGTCTGACACTGAAGCTTTCTTT
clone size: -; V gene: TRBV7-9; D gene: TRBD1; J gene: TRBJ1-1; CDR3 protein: CASSLGWDSEAFF; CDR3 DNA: TGTGCCAGCAGCTTAGGCTGGGACAGTGAAGCTTTCTTT
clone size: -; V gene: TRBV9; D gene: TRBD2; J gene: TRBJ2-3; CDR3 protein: CASSVVEGGDTQYF; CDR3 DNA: TGTGCCAGCAGCGTAGTAGAGGGAGGGGATACGCAGTATTTT
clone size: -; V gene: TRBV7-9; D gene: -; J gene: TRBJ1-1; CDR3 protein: CASSSLYTEAFF; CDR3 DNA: TGTGCCAGCAGCTCCCTGTACACTGAAGCTTTCTTT
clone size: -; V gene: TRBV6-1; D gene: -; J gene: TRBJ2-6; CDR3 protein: CASRAYGANVLTF; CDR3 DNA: TGTGCCAGCAGAGCTTACGGGGCCAACGTCCTGACTTTC
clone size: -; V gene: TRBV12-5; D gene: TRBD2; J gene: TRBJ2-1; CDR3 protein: CASGSPGLRNEQFF; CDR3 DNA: TGTGCTAGTGGCTCGCCGGGACTACGAAATGAGCAGTTCTTC
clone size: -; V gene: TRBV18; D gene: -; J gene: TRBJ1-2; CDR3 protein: CASSPPWWARGYTF; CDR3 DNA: TGTGCCAGCTCACCCCCATGGTGGGCGCGAGGCTACACCTTC
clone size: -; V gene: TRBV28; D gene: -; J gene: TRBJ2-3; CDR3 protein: CASSLPISVPAGPTDTQYF; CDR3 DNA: TGTGCCAGCAGTTTACCCATTAGCGTACCGGCGGGCCCCACAGATACGCAGTATTTT
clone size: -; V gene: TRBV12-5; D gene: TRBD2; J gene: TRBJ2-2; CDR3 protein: CASGLVQGGSGELFF; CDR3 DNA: TGTGCTAGTGGTTTGGTCCAGGGAGGGTCCGGGGAGCTGTTTTTT
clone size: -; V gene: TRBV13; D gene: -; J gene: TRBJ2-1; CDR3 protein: CASSPGNNEQFF; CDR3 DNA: TGTGCCAGCAGTCCTGGAAACAATGAGCAGTTCTTC
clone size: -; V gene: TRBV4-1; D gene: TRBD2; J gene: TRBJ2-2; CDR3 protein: CASSRLAGVSTEELFF; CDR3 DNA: TGCGCCAGCAGCCGCCTAGCGGGAGTGAGCACCGAGGAGCTGTTTTTT
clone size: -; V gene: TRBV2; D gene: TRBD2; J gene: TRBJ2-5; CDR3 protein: CASRLAGAKGTQYF; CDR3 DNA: TGTGCCAGCCGACTAGCGGGGGCCAAGGGGACCCAGTACTTC
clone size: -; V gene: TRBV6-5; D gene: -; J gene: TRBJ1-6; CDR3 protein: CASSYSKTENSPLHF; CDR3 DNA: TGTGCCAGCAGTTACTCAAAGACAGAAAATTCACCCCTCCACTTT
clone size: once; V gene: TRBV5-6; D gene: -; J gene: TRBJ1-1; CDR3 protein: CASSFCGVFHMNTEAFF; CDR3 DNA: TGTGCCAGCAGCTTTTGTGGGGTTTTCCACATGAACACTGAAGCTTTCTTT
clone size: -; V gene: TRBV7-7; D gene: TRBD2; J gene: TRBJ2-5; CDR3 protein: CASSLAPSGRETQYF; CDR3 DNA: TGTGCTAGCAGCTTAGCGCCTAGCGGGAGAGAGACCCAGTACTTC
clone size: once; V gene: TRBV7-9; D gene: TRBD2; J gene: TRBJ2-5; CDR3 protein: CASSTTSGGQETQYF; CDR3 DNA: TGTGCCAGCAGTACGACTAGCGGGGGCCAAGAGACCCAGTACTTC
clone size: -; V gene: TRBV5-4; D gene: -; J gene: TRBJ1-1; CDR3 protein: CASSFLDRFNTEAFF; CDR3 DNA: TGTGCCAGCAGCTTTCTCGACAGGTTTAACACTGAAGCTTTCTTT